A selection of T cell receptor beta chains follows, all from one sample in a study of T cell responses to AZD1222 COVID-19 vaccine. Generated by immunoSEQ multiplex PCR, the TCRdb table keeps only in-frame clones and is missing some. The sample carries 80,000 or so clones, 90% to 95% recorded once. The sample in question was peripheral blood, obtained on day 0 of AZD1222 vaccination. Receptor source: an adult in good health. CDR3s include the opening cysteine and the closing phenylalanine or tryptophan. The D gene is left open where the match is weak. Size tells how often a clone was seen (once, few, many) or the class of an expanded clone, and some rows leave it out.

J gene: TRBJ1-4; V gene: TRBV28; clone size: once; D gene: -; CDR3 protein: CASNYLGGGGEKLFF; CDR3 DNA: TGTGCCAGCAATTATTTAGGAGGTGGGGGTGAAAAACTGTTTTTT
J gene: TRBJ1-3; V gene: TRBV19; clone size: -; D gene: TRBD1; CDR3 protein: CASSLTGGSGNTIYF; CDR3 DNA: TGTGCCAGTAGTCTCACAGGGGGCTCTGGAAACACCATATATTTT
J gene: TRBJ1-3; V gene: TRBV6-1; clone size: -; D gene: TRBD1; CDR3 protein: CASSALQGPSGNTIYF; CDR3 DNA: TGTGCCAGCAGTGCCCTACAGGGGCCCTCGGGAAACACCATATATTTT
J gene: TRBJ1-4; V gene: TRBV6-5; clone size: few; D gene: -; CDR3 protein: CASSYSMGVGEKLFF; CDR3 DNA: TGTGCCAGCAGTTACTCAATGGGTGTTGGAGAAAAACTGTTTTTT
J gene: TRBJ2-1; V gene: TRBV6-5; clone size: -; D gene: TRBD2; CDR3 protein: CASSRDPGTSGKQFF; CDR3 DNA: TGTGCCAGCAGCAGGGACCCGGGGACTAGCGGAAAGCAGTTCTTC
J gene: TRBJ2-3; V gene: TRBV5-1; clone size: -; D gene: -; CDR3 protein: CASTSGGYTDTQYF; CDR3 DNA: TGCGCCAGCACCTCGGGGGGCTACACAGATACGCAGTATTTT
J gene: TRBJ2-5; V gene: TRBV21-1; clone size: -; D gene: -; CDR3 protein: CASNPRGLAGGPDQETQYF; CDR3 DNA: TGTGCCAGCAATCCCCGAGGGCTAGCGGGGGGGCCCGACCAAGAGACCCAGTACTTC
J gene: TRBJ1-3; V gene: TRBV7-8; clone size: once; D gene: -; CDR3 protein: CASSLGGRGNTIYF; CDR3 DNA: TGTGCCAGCAGCCTCGGAGGGAGGGGAAACACCATATATTTT
J gene: TRBJ2-5; V gene: TRBV7-9; clone size: -; D gene: -; CDR3 protein: CASSFQGPETQYF; CDR3 DNA: TGTGCCAGCAGCTTTCAGGGGCCCGAGACCCAGTACTTC
J gene: TRBJ2-1; V gene: TRBV3-1/TRBV3-2; clone size: -; D gene: TRBD1; CDR3 protein: CASSPTGDGEQFF; CDR3 DNA: TGTGCCAGCAGCCCGACAGGGGACGGTGAGCAGTTCTTC
J gene: TRBJ2-7; V gene: TRBV2; clone size: -; D gene: TRBD1; CDR3 protein: CASSRPPDRDLSEQYF; CDR3 DNA: TGTGCCAGCAGCCGCCCCCCCGACAGGGATCTTTCCGAGCAGTACTTC
J gene: TRBJ1-2; V gene: TRBV28; clone size: -; D gene: TRBD1; CDR3 protein: CASSKTGTGDGYTF; CDR3 DNA: TGTGCCAGCAGTAAAACCGGGACAGGGGATGGCTACACCTTC
J gene: TRBJ2-3; V gene: TRBV3-1/TRBV3-2; clone size: -; D gene: -; CDR3 protein: CASSQEGGSPNLPDTQYF; CDR3 DNA: TGTGCCAGCAGCCAAGAAGGTGGATCACCCAACCTTCCAGATACGCAGTATTTT
J gene: TRBJ2-1; V gene: TRBV27; clone size: -; D gene: -; CDR3 protein: CASSSDWTEYNEQFF; CDR3 DNA: TGTGCCAGCAGTTCCGACTGGACAGAGTACAATGAGCAGTTCTTC
J gene: TRBJ2-7; V gene: TRBV5-5; clone size: -; D gene: TRBD1; CDR3 protein: CASRETGAFPYEQYF; CDR3 DNA: TGTGCCAGCAGAGAGACAGGGGCTTTCCCCTACGAGCAGTACTTC
J gene: TRBJ2-3; V gene: TRBV9; clone size: -; D gene: TRBD2; CDR3 protein: CASSGSGRTDTQYF; CDR3 DNA: TGTGCCAGCAGCGGAAGCGGGAGGACAGATACGCAGTATTTT
J gene: TRBJ1-1; V gene: TRBV5-1; clone size: -; D gene: -; CDR3 protein: CASSLTGLNTEAFF; CDR3 DNA: TGCGCCAGCAGCTTGACAGGTTTGAACACTGAAGCTTTCTTT
J gene: TRBJ1-3; V gene: TRBV7-9; clone size: -; D gene: -; CDR3 protein: CASSFRVGDSGNTIYF; CDR3 DNA: TGTGCCAGCAGCTTTAGGGTTGGCGACAGTGGAAACACCATATATTTT
J gene: TRBJ2-7; V gene: TRBV4-3; clone size: -; D gene: TRBD1; CDR3 protein: CASSQGGTGESYEQYF; CDR3 DNA: TGCGCCAGCAGCCAAGGCGGGACAGGTGAATCGTACGAGCAGTACTTC
J gene: TRBJ2-3; V gene: TRBV19; clone size: -; D gene: -; CDR3 protein: CASSSLDGGPQYF; CDR3 DNA: TGTGCCAGTAGTAGTCTCGACGGGGGCCCGCAGTATTTT